The T cell receptor beta chain described here comes from a study of T cell responses to AZD1222 COVID-19 vaccine. Details on this clone: Its antigen is as yet unknown.

CDR1 and CDR2 from the germline V gene are LGHNA and YSLEER. CDR3 length: 13 amino acids. Deletions cut 3 bases from V and 8 bases from J, with 10 bases between. Study-level points and caveats: Seropositivity was recorded at baseline in only a handful of AZD1222 recipients.

The protocol was immunoSEQ multiplex PCR, while the TCRdb copy is restricted to in-frame clones and leaves out a portion. The table shows 85,000 to 120,000 clones, with 80% to 85% occurring only once. The TCR was taken from an adult in good health. V and J are TRBV4-3 and TRBJ1-4, with a tentative D call TRBD1 (6 bases). Specimen: peripheral blood, collected on day 0 of AZD1222 vaccination. The CDR3 DNA is TGCGCCAGCAGCCAGGGACATGGGGAAAAACTGTTTTTT. Its protein is CASSQGHGEKLFF.